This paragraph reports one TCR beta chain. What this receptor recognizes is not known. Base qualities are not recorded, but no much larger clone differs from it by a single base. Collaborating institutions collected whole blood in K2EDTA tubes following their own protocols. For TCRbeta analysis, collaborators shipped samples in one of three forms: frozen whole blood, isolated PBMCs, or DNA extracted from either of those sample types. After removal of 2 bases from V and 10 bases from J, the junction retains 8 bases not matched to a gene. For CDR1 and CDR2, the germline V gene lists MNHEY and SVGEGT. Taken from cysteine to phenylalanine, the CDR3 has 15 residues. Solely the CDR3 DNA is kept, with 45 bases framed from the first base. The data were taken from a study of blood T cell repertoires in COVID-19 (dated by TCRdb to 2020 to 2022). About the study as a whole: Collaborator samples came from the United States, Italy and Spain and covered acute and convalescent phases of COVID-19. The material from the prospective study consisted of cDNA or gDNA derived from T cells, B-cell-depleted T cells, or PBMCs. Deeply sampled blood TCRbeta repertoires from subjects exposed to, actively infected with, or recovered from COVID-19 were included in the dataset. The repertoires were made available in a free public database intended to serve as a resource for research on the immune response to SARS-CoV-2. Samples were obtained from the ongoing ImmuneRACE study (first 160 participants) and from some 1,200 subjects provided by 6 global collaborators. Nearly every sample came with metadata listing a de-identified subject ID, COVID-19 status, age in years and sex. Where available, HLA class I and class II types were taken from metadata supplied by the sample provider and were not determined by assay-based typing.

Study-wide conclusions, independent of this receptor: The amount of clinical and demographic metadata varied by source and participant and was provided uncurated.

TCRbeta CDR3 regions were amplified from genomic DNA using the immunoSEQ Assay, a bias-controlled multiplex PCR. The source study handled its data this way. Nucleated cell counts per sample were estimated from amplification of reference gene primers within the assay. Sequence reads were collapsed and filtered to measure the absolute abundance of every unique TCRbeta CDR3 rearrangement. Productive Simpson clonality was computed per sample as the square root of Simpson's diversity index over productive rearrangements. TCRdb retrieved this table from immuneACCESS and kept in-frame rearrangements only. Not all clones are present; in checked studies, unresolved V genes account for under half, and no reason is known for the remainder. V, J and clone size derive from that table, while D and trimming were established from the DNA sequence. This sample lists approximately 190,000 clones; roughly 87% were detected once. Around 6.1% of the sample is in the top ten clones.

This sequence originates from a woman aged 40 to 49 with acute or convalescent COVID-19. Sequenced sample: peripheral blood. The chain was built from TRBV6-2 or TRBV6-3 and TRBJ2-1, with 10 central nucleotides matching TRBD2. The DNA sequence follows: TGTGCCAGCAGTTACAGAACTAGCGGGATGTCGGAGCAGTTCTTC. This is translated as CASSYRTSGMSEQFF.